This T cell receptor beta chain emerged from a study of T cells after yellow fever vaccination. This clonotype was seen more than once but under ten times. Trimming took 5 bases from V and 1 from J; bases not matched to a gene: 5. The CDR3 sequence is 15 residues long. The V gene's germline CDR1 is SGHVS and CDR2 FQNEAQ. Each CDR3 protein is one row after TCRdb ran MiXCR on the 5' RACE reads. The sample shows about 130,000 distinct CDR3 sequences, roughly 8.2% of them seen only once. Here the sequenced sample was CD8+ T cells sorted from PBMCs, taken on the day of the yellow fever booster vaccination. This TCR came from a man between 18 and 35 years old who received the YFV17D yellow fever vaccine. This chain uses TRBV7-8 with TRBJ2-1; 7 bases match TRBD2. This chain's CDR3 is CASSPGRVSYNEQFF. The CDR3, as DNA: TGTGCCAGCAGCCCGGGGAGGGTGTCCTACAATGAGCAGTTCTTC.